This section outlines one TCR beta chain sequence together with its context. Antigen: not known. The junction differs from germline at one of its ends, possibly a read error. Measured with immunoSEQ multiplex PCR; TCRdb has only the in-frame clones, and not every one. The data contain 3,000 to 4,500 clones, roughly 75% of them seen just once; the ten biggest clones take up 50% to 65%. The CDR3 spans 13 residues. Germline CDR1 and CDR2: MNHNY and SVGAGI (reference sequence). This sample was included in a study of T cells after posttransplantation cyclophosphamide. The study's findings and limits: Donor-recipient repertoire similarity was low at 1-2 months, rising over year one.

Control samples came 1 year after myeloablative marrow transplants with methotrexate plus calcineurin inhibitor. The source is a female patient in her fifties or sixties who received an allogeneic stem cell transplant from an unrelated donor, was CMV-positive, and had acute and chronic GVHD. Among the T cells, some may be from the graft donor. This chain links TRBV6-6 with TRBJ2-7, with D tentatively TRBD1 (5 bases). The sample here was PBMCs, taken after allogeneic stem cell transplant with calcineurin inhibitor and methotrexate. The CDR3: CASTVRASHEQYF. DNA for the CDR3: TGTGCCAGCACGGTCAGGGCCTCCCACGAGCAGTACTTC.